These T cell receptor beta chains were read from a single sample in a study of blood T cell repertoires in COVID-19. This table comes from immunoSEQ multiplex PCR, and its TCRdb copy is limited to in-frame clones, with some not included. The data contain around 60,000 clones, about 79% of them seen just once; the ten biggest clones take up approximately 5.6%. Sequenced: peripheral blood. These receptors all come from a woman aged 55-70 years with acute or convalescent COVID-19. Both conserved end residues are part of each CDR3. A D gene is named only where the DNA matches it firmly. Only some rows state a clone size, as once, few, many or a class for expanded clones.

>few|TRBJ1-2|TRBV27|-
CASSFSGNYGYTF
TGTGCCAGCAGTTTCTCAGGGAACTATGGCTACACCTTC
>-|TRBJ1-1|TRBV11-2|-
CASSFRGTNTEAFF
TGTGCCAGCAGCTTCCGGGGTACGAACACTGAAGCTTTCTTT
>-|TRBJ2-1|TRBV5-1|-
CASSLQSVSYNEQFF
TGCGCCAGCAGCTTGCAAAGCGTCTCCTACAATGAGCAGTTCTTC
>-|TRBJ1-2|TRBV25-1|-
CASSGGGRGYTF
TGTGCCAGCAGTGGAGGGGGTCGAGGCTACACCTTC
>-|TRBJ2-6|TRBV2|TRBD1
CASRAFPRQGGANVLTF
TGTGCCAGCAGGGCATTCCCTCGACAGGGCGGGGCCAACGTCCTGACTTTC
>-|TRBJ2-5|TRBV5-1|TRBD2
CASSLNSLAGGRYQETQYF
TGCGCCAGCAGCTTGAACTCCCTAGCGGGGGGGCGGTACCAAGAGACCCAGTACTTC
>-|TRBJ2-3|TRBV15|-
CATSREAGFGTDTQYF
TGTGCCACCAGCAGAGAGGCGGGGTTTGGCACAGATACGCAGTATTTT
>-|TRBJ2-7|TRBV7-2|-
CASSLKPGTSYEQYF
TGTGCCAGCAGCTTAAAACCAGGCACCTCCTACGAGCAGTACTTC
>medium-sized|TRBJ1-3|TRBV5-5|TRBD1
CASSSPGTGTGDTIYF
TGTGCCAGCAGCTCTCCTGGAACCGGGACAGGGGACACCATATATTTT
>-|TRBJ2-3|TRBV7-5|-
CVRSHDRGIADTQYF
TGTGTCAGAAGCCACGACAGGGGGATCGCAGATACGCAGTATTTT
>-|TRBJ1-2|TRBV6-5|-
CASRDTVSYGYTF
TGTGCCAGCAGGGACACCGTCAGCTATGGCTACACCTTC
>-|TRBJ2-7|TRBV7-9|TRBD2
CASSKPGLAGFNEQYF
TGTGCCAGCAGCAAACCGGGACTAGCGGGGTTCAACGAGCAGTACTTC
>-|TRBJ1-1|TRBV19|TRBD1
CASSMTGLRVSEAFF
TGTGCCAGTAGTATGACAGGGTTAAGGGTTTCGGAAGCTTTCTTT
>-|TRBJ1-6|TRBV6-5|-
CASSPAFQGTLHF
TGTGCCAGCAGCCCGGCTTTCCAGGGGACCCTCCACTTT
>-|TRBJ1-1|TRBV5-1|TRBD1
CASSSNPGQGAEAFF
TGCGCCAGCAGCTCTAATCCGGGACAGGGGGCCGAAGCTTTCTTT
>-|TRBJ2-7|TRBV4-1|-
CASSQVPGEYGEQYF
TGCGCCAGCAGCCAAGTTCCCGGGGAGTATGGCGAGCAGTACTTC
>-|TRBJ2-7|TRBV3-1/TRBV3-2|TRBD2
CASSHGLAGGYEQYF
TGTGCCAGCAGCCACGGACTAGCGGGGGGCTACGAGCAGTACTTC
>-|TRBJ2-2|TRBV19|-
CASTQSRGAGELFF
TGTGCCAGTACCCAGAGCAGGGGGGCCGGGGAGCTGTTTTTT
>-|TRBJ1-2|TRBV30|-
CAWSVRSSGDGYTF
TGTGCCTGGAGTGTACGGTCATCAGGGGATGGCTACACCTTC
>-|TRBJ1-2|TRBV29-1|-
CSVEDRGYLGYTF
TGCAGCGTTGAAGACAGGGGCTATCTTGGCTACACCTTC
>-|TRBJ2-1|TRBV5-4|-
CASSVNNEQFF
TGTGCCAGCAGCGTTAACAATGAGCAGTTCTTC
>-|TRBJ2-7|TRBV9|-
CASSVGSTSNPYEQYF
TGTGCCAGCAGCGTAGGTTCAACTAGCAATCCCTACGAGCAGTACTTC
>-|TRBJ1-3|TRBV29-1|-
CSVTGLSGNTIYF
TGCAGCGTTACCGGACTCTCTGGAAACACCATATATTTT
>-|TRBJ2-7|TRBV5-1|TRBD2
CASSGTSSGGSSYEQYF
TGCGCCAGCAGCGGAACCTCTAGCGGGGGGAGTTCCTACGAGCAGTACTTC
>-|TRBJ1-6|TRBV7-9|TRBD1
CASRRPGQTNSPLHF
TGTGCCAGCAGACGACCGGGACAGACTAATTCACCCCTCCACTTT
>-|TRBJ1-1|TRBV7-2|-
CASSPRRGLNTEAFF
TGTGCCAGCAGCCCGAGGCGGGGGCTGAACACTGAAGCTTTCTTT
>-|TRBJ1-4|TRBV11-2|TRBD1
CASSQTGNEKLFF
TGTGCCAGCAGCCAGACAGGGAATGAAAAACTGTTTTTT
>once|TRBJ2-3|TRBV4-1|TRBD1
CASSQTGQGTDTQYF
TGCGCCAGCAGCCAAACAGGACAGGGCACGGATACGCAGTATTTT
>-|TRBJ2-7|TRBV3-1/TRBV3-2|TRBD2
CASSPGTSGFEQYF
TGTGCCAGCAGCCCCGGGACTAGCGGGTTCGAGCAGTACTTC
>medium-sized|TRBJ1-5|TRBV6-1|-
CASSESQSNQPQHF
TGTGCCAGCAGTGAGTCACAGTCCAATCAGCCCCAGCATTTT
>-|TRBJ2-7|TRBV11-1|TRBD1
CASSALQGASYEQYF
TGTGCCAGCAGCGCCCTACAGGGGGCCTCCTACGAGCAGTACTTC
>once|TRBJ2-5|TRBV10-3|TRBD1
CAISWGGTGGGETQYF
TGTGCCATCAGTTGGGGAGGGACAGGGGGAGGCGAGACCCAGTACTTC
>-|TRBJ2-5|TRBV14|TRBD1
CASSQDLTGQETQYF
TGTGCCAGCAGCCAAGATTTGACAGGGCAAGAGACCCAGTACTTC
>-|TRBJ1-5|TRBV19|-
CASSEQGSNQPQHF
TGTGCCAGTAGTGAACAGGGTAGCAATCAGCCCCAGCATTTT
>-|TRBJ1-2|TRBV27|-
CASSLAGDGYTF
TGTGCCAGCAGTTTAGCAGGGGATGGCTACACCTTC
>few|TRBJ2-3|TRBV6-1|TRBD2
CASSEEAGGTDTQYF
TGTGCCAGCAGTGAAGAAGCGGGGGGCACAGATACGCAGTATTTT
>-|TRBJ1-6|TRBV9|TRBD1
CASSDRGGSPLHF
TGTGCCAGCAGCGACAGGGGGGGTTCACCCCTCCACTTT
>-|TRBJ2-7|TRBV14|-
CASSQAYGSYEQYF
TGTGCCAGCAGCCAAGCTTACGGTTCCTACGAGCAGTACTTC
>-|TRBJ2-3|TRBV18|TRBD1
CASSHPDRADTQYF
TGTGCCAGCTCACACCCGGACAGGGCAGATACGCAGTATTTT
>few|TRBJ1-5|TRBV2|TRBD1
CASSQDRAASPQHF
TGTGCCAGCAGTCAGGACAGGGCGGCCTCGCCCCAGCATTTT
>-|TRBJ2-1|TRBV5-1|-
CASSLGPGANEQFF
TGCGCCAGCAGCTTGGGGCCAGGGGCCAATGAGCAGTTCTTC
>-|TRBJ1-1|TRBV12-3/TRBV12-4|-
CASSLRGSRLAFF
TGTGCCAGCAGTTTAAGGGGATCACGGTTGGCTTTCTTT
>once|TRBJ2-5|TRBV3-1/TRBV3-2|-
CASSQRGRGGWKTQYF
TGTGCCAGCAGCCAGAGGGGGAGGGGGGGCTGGAAGACCCAGTACTTC
>-|TRBJ1-1|TRBV6-5|-
CASSLKGGREAFF
TGTGCCAGCAGTCTAAAGGGGGGGCGTGAAGCTTTCTTT
>-|TRBJ2-2|TRBV2|TRBD1
CASSTGAGTGELFF
TGTGCCAGCAGTACAGGGGCTGGCACCGGGGAGCTGTTTTTT
>-|TRBJ2-5|TRBV19|TRBD1
CASRTTGVRETQYF
TGTGCCAGTAGGACGACAGGGGTGAGGGAGACCCAGTACTTC
>-|TRBJ1-1|TRBV3-1/TRBV3-2|-
CASSQSKNTEAFF
TGTGCCAGCAGCCAAAGCAAAAACACTGAAGCTTTCTTT